This T cell receptor beta chain was documented in a study of control samples from healthy donors and cancer patients. Germline V lookup: CDR1 GTSNPN, CDR2 SVGIG (reference sequence). V was cut by 0 bases and J by 5 bases, with 16 bases left in between. This CDR3 contains 15 residues. TCRdb's table, derived via immunoSEQ multiplex PCR, lists solely in-frame clones and lacks some. Seen here are fewer than 95,000 clones, roughly 84% observed once, and the top ten hold around 2.1%. The sample comprised blood. This chain joins TRBV30 and TRBJ1-1; TRBD1 might be the D (5 bases). The receptor was isolated from a woman aged 40-49 years in good health. The CDR3 DNA sequence: TGTGCCTGGAGTGTATGGGACCTTGTGCGGACTGAAGCTTTCTTT. Encoded protein: CAWSVWDLVRTEAFF.